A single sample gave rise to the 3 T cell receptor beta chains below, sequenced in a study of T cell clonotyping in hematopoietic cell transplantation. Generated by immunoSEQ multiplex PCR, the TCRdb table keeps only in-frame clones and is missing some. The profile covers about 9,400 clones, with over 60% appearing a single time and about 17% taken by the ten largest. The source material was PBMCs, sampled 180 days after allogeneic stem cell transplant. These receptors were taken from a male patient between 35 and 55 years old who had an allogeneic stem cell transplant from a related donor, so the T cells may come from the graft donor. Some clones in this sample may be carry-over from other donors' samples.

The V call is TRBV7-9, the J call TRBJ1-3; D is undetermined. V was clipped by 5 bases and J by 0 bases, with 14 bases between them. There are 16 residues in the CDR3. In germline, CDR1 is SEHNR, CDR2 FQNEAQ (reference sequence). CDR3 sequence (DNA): TGTGCCAGCAGCCCTGTTCCTGAGCTCTCTGGAAACACCATATATTTT. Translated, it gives CASSPVPELSGNTIYF.

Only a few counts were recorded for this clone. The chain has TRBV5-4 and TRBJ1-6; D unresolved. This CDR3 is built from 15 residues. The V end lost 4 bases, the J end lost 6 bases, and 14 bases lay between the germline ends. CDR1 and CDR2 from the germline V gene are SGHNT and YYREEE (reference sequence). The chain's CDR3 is CASSIERALNSPLHF. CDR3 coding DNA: TGTGCCAGCAGCATCGAACGGGCACTTAATTCACCCCTCCACTTT.

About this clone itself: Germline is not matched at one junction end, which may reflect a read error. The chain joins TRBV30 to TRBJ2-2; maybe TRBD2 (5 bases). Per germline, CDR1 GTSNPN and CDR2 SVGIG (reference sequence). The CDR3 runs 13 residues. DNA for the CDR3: TGTGCCTGGAGTCCCGGGAACGCCGGGGAGCTGTTTTTT. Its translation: CAWSPGNAGELFF.